This TCR beta chain was retrieved from a study of identical twins. CDR3 length: 13 amino acids. V lost 4 bases, J lost 0 bases, and 3 bases stayed unmatched. Germline V gene sequence: CDR1 SQVTM, CDR2 ANQGSEA. Findings of the study overall: Interpretation of the results relied on cross-sectional statistical analysis and not on following the same donors. For cord blood, abundant beta clonotypes had fewer insertions, unlike memory repertoires, which showed none. Beta out-of-frame sequences showed weaker excess twin sharing.

TCRdb processed the 5' RACE reads anew with MiXCR; each CDR3 protein has one entry. The table includes more than 650,000 distinct CDR3 sequences, 6.1% detected once. About this clonotype itself: What it binds is not known.

The rearrangement uses TRBV29-1 and TRBJ2-7, with 7 bases aligning to TRBD2. The TCR sequence derives from a man younger than 35 in good health. The sequencing sample was made of naive T cells sorted from blood. This CDR3 is CSVGGGYSYEQYF. DNA of the CDR3: TGCAGCGTTGGGGGGGGTTACTCCTACGAGCAGTACTTC.